A single T cell receptor (beta chain) is shown here with its context. This clonotype was counted many times. Its antigen is not yet known. It has no much larger one-base neighbor in the sample; base qualities were not kept. The data are from a study of CD8+CD57+ T cells in acquired aplastic anemia (dated by TCRdb to the late 2010s). Some background on the complete study: A mean of about 3 ug of DNA, ranging from roughly 0.19 to 27.4 ug, was extracted from sorted CD4+ and CD8+ cells. CD8+CD57+ expansion was defined as frequency above the mean frequency observed in healthy subjects.

Flow cytometry had shown CD8+CD57+ cell expansion in the patients selected for sequencing. All patients had severe acquired aplastic anemia diagnosed by International Study of Aplastic Anemia and Agranulocytosis and Camitta criteria. At the time blood was sampled, none of the patients had received any therapy. In this study, sorted CD4+ and CD8+ T cells from the blood of healthy subjects and of severe aplastic anemia patients had their TCR repertoires deep-sequenced. Patients were enrolled under clinicaltrials.gov protocols 00001620, 01623167, 00001397, 00071045, 00081523 and 00961064 in the USA. Ficoll-Paque density gradient centrifugation was used to isolate peripheral blood mononuclear cells. Before DNA extraction, CD4+ and CD8+ T cells were sorted with FACS or magnetic beads. TCR beta VDJ combination and CDR3 sequence profiling used genomic DNA as the template. TCR repertoire sequencing was run on an Illumina HiSeq 2000. The published analysis was carried out like this. Repertoire assessment relied on Simpson's diversity index, CDR3 size and DJ length profiles, and TRBV/TRBJ rearrangement plots. The most abundant DNA sequence in the deep sequencing data was defined as the immunodominant clone. CDR3 amino acid sequences were screened for sharing across subjects and were compared with published repertoires and the VDJdb database. TCRdb reworked the public reads: Q25 trimming with fastp, MiXCR clone assembly, productive beta chains retained. Each entry merges the rows of one CDR3 protein and shows their most common DNA and genes. V and J calls and clone size were set by TCRdb, not the authors. The sample records around 200,000 distinct CDR3 sequences, roughly 50% of which are singletons. Of the sample, 15% to 20% is held by the ten largest clones.

CDR1 MNHEY and CDR2 SVGAGI were looked up in the germline V gene. V is pared back by 6 bases and J by 4 bases, with 18 bases lying between the germline termini. The CDR3 goes from the cysteine to the phenylalanine over 15 residues. Only CDR3 DNA remains: 45 bases, in frame from the first base. Results and caveats for the whole study, not just this receptor: Some 30 CD8+ CDR3 sequences were shared between patients and controls but appeared highly expressed in patients and within their immunodominant clones. Between patients and healthy controls, no significant difference in CD8+ Simpson's diversity was found (P=0.060).

The origin of this receptor is a human donor with aplastic anemia. The sequenced sample consisted of sorted CD4+, CD8+, or CD8+CD57+ T cells (not recorded which) from PBMCs. The sequence is built from TRBV6-5 and TRBJ1-2, with an unclear D gene assignment. The encoded CDR3 is CASSVEGRATYGYTF. The nucleotide sequence reads as follows: TGTGCCAGCAGCGTCGAAGGAAGGGCGACCTATGGCTACACCTTC.